The present entry profiles one TCR beta chain with its context. Its antigen is undetermined. CDR3 length: 16 amino acids. V gave up 1 base and J gave up 5 bases; unmatched junction bases: 9. Germline V gene lookup returns CDR1 SGHRS and CDR2 YFSETQ. These data are taken from a study of OX40 agonist ivuxolimab in advanced cancers. Study-level findings and limits: It was also the case that some nonresponders had low normalized T-cell clonal expansion. Averaged across samples, CD8+ T cells carried more expanded clones than CD4+ did.

Generated by immunoSEQ multiplex PCR, the TCRdb table keeps only in-frame clones and is missing some. There are fewer than 20,000 clones in the sample; approximately 80% occur only once, and approximately 15% lies in the top ten. The source of this sequence is an adult with an advanced solid tumor such as melanoma, head and neck, liver or kidney cancer. The input for sequencing was CD4+ or CD8+ T cells sorted from blood, taken in a trial of the OX40 agonist ivuxolimab. J is TRBJ2-5 and V is TRBV5-1; 9 positions agree with TRBD2. CDR3 loop: CASSLYIAGDVETQYF. CDR3 bases: TGCGCCAGCAGCTTGTATATAGCGGGGGATGTGGAGACCCAGTACTTC.